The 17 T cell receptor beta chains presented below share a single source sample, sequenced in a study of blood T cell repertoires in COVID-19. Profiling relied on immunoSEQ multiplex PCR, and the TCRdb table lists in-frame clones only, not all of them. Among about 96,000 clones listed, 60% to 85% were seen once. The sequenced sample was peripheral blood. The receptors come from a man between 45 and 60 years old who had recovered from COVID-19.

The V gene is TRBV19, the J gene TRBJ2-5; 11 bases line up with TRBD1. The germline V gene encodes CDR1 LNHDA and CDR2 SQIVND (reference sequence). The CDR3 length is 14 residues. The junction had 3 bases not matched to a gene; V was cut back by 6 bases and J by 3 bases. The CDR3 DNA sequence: TGTGCCAGTAGCGGGACAGGGGGTAAAGAGACCCAGTACTTC. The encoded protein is CASSGTGGKETQYF.

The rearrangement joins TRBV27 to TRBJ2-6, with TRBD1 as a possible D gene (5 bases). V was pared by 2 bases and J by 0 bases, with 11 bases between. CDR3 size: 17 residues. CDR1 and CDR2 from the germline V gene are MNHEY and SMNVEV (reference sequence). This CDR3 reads CASSLRGLDSGANVLTF. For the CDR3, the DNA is TGTGCCAGCAGTTTAAGGGGATTGGACTCTGGGGCCAACGTCCTGACTTTC.

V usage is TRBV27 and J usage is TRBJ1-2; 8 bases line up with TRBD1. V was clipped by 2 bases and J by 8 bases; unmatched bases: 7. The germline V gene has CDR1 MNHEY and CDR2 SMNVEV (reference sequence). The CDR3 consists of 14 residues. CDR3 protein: CASSLIAGGIGYTF. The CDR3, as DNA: TGTGCCAGCAGTTTAATTGCAGGGGGCATCGGCTACACCTTC.

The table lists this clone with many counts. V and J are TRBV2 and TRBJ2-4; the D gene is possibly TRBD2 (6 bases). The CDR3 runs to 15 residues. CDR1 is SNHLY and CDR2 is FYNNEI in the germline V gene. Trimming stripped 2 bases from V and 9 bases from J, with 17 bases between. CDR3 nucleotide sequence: TGTGCCAGCAGTGAATTATTCAGGGAGGAAGGCATTCAGTACTTC. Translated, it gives CASSELFREEGIQYF.

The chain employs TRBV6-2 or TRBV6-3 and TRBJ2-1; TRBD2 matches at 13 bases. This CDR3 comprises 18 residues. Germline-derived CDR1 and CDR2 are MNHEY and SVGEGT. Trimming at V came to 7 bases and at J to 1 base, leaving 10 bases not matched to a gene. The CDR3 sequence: CASTPFRTSGSSYNEQFF. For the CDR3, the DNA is TGTGCCAGCACCCCATTTAGGACTAGCGGGAGTTCCTACAATGAGCAGTTCTTC.

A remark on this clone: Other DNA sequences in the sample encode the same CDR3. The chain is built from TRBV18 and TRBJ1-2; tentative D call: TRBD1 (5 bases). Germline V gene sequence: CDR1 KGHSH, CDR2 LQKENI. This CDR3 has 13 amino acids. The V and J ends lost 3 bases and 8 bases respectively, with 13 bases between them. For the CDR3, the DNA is TGTGCCAGCTCACCTTCGGACACCCGAGGCTACACCTTC. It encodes CASSPSDTRGYTF.

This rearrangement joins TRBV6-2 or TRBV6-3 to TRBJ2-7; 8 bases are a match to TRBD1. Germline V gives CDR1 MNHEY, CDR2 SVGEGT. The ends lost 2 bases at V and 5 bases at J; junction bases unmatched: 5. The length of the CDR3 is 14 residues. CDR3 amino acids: CASSYLQGAHEQYF. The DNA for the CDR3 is TGTGCCAGCAGTTACCTCCAGGGGGCCCACGAGCAGTACTTC.

The CDR3 here is CASSLQGSQETQYF. The CDR3 DNA sequence: TGCGCCAGCAGCTTGCAGGGGAGCCAAGAGACCCAGTACTTC. The chain joins TRBV5-1 to TRBJ2-5; weak D call: TRBD1 (6 bases). The CDR3 consists of 14 residues. Between the trimmed V and J ends, which lost 1 base and 1 base, there was a span of 8 bases. The V gene's germline CDR1 is SGHRS and CDR2 YFSETQ. The full variable domain, its missing parts supplied by reference TRBV5-1 and TRBJ2-5, is KAGVTQTPRYLIKTRGQQVTLSCSPISGHRSVSWYQQTPGQGLQFLFEYFSETQRNKGNFPGRFSGRQFSNSRSEMNVSTLELGDSALYLCASSLQGSQETQYFGPGTRLLVL.

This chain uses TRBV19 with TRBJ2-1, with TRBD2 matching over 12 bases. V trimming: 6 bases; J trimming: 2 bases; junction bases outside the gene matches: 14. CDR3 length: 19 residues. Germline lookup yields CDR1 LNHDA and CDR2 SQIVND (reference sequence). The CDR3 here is CASSLWETSGSLAYNEQFF. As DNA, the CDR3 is TGTGCCAGTAGCCTTTGGGAGACTAGCGGGAGTTTAGCCTACAATGAGCAGTTCTTC. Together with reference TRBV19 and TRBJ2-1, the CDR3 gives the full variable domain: DGGITQSPKYLFRKEGQNVTLSCEQNLNHDAMYWYRQDPGQGLRLIYYSQIVNDFQKGDIAEGYSVSREKKESFPLTVTSAQKNPTAFYLCASSLWETSGSLAYNEQFFGPGTRLTVL.

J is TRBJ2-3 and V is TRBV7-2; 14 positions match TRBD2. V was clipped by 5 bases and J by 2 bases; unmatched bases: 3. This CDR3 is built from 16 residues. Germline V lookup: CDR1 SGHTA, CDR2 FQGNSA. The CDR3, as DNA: TGTGCCAGCAGCACGGGACTAGCGGGGGACACAGATACGCAGTATTTT. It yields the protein CASSTGLAGDTDTQYF. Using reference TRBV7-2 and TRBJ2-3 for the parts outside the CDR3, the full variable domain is GAGVSQSPSNKVTEKGKDVELRCDPISGHTALYWYRQSLGQGLEFLIYFQGNSAPDKSGLPSDRFSAERTGGSVSTLTIQRTQQEDSAVYLCASSTGLAGDTDTQYFGPGTRLTVL.

DNA for the CDR3: TGTGCCAGCAGCCCCCCGGGGGGCGCATATAATGAGCAGTTCTTC. It encodes CASSPPGGAYNEQFF. The chain combines TRBV28 with TRBJ2-1; D is perhaps TRBD2 (7 bases). Trimming removed 6 bases at V and 7 bases at J, with 19 bases between. Germline V lookup: CDR1 MDHEN, CDR2 SYDVKM. This CDR3 is built from 15 residues. The full variable domain, with the rest looked up from reference TRBV28 and TRBJ2-1, is DVKVTQSSRYLVKRTGEKVFLECVQDMDHENMFWYRQDPGLGLRLIYFSYDVKMKEKGDIPEGYSVSREKKERFSLILESASTNQTSMYLCASSPPGGAYNEQFFGPGTRLTVL.

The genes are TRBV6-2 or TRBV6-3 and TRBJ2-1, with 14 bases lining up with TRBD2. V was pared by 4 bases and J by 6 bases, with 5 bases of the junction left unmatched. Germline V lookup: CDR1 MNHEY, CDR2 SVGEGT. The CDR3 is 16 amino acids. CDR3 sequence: CASSSRGTSGGNEQFF. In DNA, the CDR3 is TGTGCCAGCAGTTCCCGGGGGACTAGCGGGGGCAATGAGCAGTTCTTC.

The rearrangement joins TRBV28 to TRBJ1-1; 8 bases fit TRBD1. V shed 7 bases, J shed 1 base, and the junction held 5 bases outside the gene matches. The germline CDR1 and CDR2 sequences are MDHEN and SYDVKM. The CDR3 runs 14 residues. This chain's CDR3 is CASTVTGANTEAFF. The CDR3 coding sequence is TGTGCCAGCACCGTGACAGGGGCGAACACTGAAGCTTTCTTT.

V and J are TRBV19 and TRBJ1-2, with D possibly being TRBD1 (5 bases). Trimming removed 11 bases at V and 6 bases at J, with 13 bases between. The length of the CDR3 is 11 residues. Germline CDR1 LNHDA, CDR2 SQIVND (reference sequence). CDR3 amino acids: CAGRVNHGYTF. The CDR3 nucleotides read TGTGCCGGCAGGGTGAACCATGGCTACACCTTC.

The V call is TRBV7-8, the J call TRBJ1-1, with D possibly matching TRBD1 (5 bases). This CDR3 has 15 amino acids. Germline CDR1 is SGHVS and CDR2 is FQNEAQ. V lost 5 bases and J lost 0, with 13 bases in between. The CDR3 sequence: CASSGRDSLNTEAFF. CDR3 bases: TGTGCCAGCAGCGGACGGGACTCCCTGAACACTGAAGCTTTCTTT.

CDR3 loop: CASSLSIAASNTGELFF. The DNA for the CDR3 is TGTGCCAGCAGTTTATCGATAGCGGCTTCGAACACCGGGGAGCTGTTTTTT. The chain combines TRBV27 with TRBJ2-2, with a weak D call TRBD2 (6 bases). CDR1 is MNHEY, CDR2 SMNVEV, per germline (reference sequence). The germline V and J ends were trimmed by 0 bases and 0 bases, with 11 bases remaining between them. This CDR3 comprises 17 residues.

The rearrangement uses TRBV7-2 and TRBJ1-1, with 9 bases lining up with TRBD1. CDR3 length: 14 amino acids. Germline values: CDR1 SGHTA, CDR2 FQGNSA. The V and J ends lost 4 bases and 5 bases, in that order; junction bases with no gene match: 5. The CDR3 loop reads CASSYGTGRTEAFF. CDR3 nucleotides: TGTGCCAGCAGCTACGGGACAGGGAGGACTGAAGCTTTCTTT. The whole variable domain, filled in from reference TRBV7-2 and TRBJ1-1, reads GAGVSQSPSNKVTEKGKDVELRCDPISGHTALYWYRQSLGQGLEFLIYFQGNSAPDKSGLPSDRFSAERTGGSVSTLTIQRTQQEDSAVYLCASSYGTGRTEAFFGQGTRLTVV.